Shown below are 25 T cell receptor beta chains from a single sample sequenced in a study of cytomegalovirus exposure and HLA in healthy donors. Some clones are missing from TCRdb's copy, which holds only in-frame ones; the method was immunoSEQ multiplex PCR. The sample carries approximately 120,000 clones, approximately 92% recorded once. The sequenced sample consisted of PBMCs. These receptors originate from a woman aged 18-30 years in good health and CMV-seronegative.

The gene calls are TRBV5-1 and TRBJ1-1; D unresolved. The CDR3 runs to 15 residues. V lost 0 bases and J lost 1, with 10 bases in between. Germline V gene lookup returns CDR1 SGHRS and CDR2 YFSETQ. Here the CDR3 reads CASSLARSTNTEAFF. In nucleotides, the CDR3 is TGCGCCAGCAGCTTGGCCCGGTCCACGAACACTGAAGCTTTCTTT.

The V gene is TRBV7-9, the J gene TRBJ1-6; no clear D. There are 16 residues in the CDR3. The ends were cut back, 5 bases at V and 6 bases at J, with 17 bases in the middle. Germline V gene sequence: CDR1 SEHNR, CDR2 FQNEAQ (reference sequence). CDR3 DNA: TGTGCCAGCAGCCCTCTTACAGTCGCCCTTAATTCACCCCTCCACTTT. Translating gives CASSPLTVALNSPLHF.

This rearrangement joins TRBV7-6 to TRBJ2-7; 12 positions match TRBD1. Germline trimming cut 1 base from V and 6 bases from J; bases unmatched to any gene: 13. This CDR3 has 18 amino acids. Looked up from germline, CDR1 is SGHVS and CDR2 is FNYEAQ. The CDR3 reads CASSLVSGTGGALGEQYF. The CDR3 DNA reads TGTGCCAGCAGCTTAGTCTCAGGGACAGGGGGCGCACTGGGCGAGCAGTACTTC.

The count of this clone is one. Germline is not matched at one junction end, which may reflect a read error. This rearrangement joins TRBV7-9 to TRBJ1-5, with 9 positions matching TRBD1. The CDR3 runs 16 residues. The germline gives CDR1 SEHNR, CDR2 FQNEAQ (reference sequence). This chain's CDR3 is CASSAAGTGSSQPQHF. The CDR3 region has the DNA TGTGCCAGCAGCGCAGCCGGGACAGGGAGCAGTCAGCCCCAGCATTTT.

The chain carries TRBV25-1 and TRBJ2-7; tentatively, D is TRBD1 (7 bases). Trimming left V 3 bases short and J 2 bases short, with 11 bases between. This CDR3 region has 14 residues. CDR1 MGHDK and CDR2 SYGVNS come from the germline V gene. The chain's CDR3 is CASSDDREAYEQYF. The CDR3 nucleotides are TGTGCCAGCAGTGACGACAGGGAGGCCTACGAGCAGTACTTC.

CDR3 residues: CASSEYWGLRGEETQYF. The CDR3 DNA sequence: TGTGCCAGCAGTGAATACTGGGGACTAAGGGGTGAGGAGACCCAGTACTTC. This chain uses TRBV6-1 with TRBJ2-5, with 7 nucleotides matching TRBD2. Germline assignment: CDR1 MNHNS and CDR2 SASEGT. The CDR3 loop spans 17 amino acids. Losses at the gene ends were 2 bases for V and 5 bases for J; bases not matched to a gene: 14.

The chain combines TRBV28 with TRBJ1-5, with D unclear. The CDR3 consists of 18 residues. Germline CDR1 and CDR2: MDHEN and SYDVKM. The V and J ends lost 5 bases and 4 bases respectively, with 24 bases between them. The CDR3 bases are TGTGCCAGCAGTCAAGATTGGGCGGAGTGGAGGAGTAATCAGCCCCAGCATTTT. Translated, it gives CASSQDWAEWRSNQPQHF.

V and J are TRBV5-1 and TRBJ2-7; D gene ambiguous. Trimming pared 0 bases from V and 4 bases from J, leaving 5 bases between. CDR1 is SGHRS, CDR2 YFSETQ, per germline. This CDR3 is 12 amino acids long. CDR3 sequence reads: CASSLGEYEQYF. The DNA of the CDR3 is TGCGCCAGCAGCTTGGGAGAATACGAGCAGTACTTC. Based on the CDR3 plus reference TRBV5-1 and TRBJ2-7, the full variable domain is KAGVTQTPRYLIKTRGQQVTLSCSPISGHRSVSWYQQTPGQGLQFLFEYFSETQRNKGNFPGRFSGRQFSNSRSEMNVSTLELGDSALYLCASSLGEYEQYFGPGTRLTVT.

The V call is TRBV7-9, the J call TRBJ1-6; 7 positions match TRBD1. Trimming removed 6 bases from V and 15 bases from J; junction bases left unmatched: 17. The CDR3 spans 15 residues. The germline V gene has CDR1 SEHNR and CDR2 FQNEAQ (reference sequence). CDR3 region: CASRGKRDSNLSLHF. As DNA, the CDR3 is TGTGCCAGCAGAGGGAAAAGGGACAGCAACTTGAGCCTCCACTTT.

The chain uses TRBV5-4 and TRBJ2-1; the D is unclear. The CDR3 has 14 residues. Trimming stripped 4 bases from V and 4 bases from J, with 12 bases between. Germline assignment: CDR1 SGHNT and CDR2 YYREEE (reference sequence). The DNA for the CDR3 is TGTGCCAGCAGCCAGATGTTCAGTTACAATGAGCAGTTCTTC. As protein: CASSQMFSYNEQFF.

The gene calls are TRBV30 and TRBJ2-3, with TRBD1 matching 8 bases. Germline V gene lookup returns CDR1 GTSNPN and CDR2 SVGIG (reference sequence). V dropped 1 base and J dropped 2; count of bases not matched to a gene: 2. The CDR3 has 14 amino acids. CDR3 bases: TGTGCCTGGAGTGGGACAGGGATCACAGATACGCAGTATTTT. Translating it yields CAWSGTGITDTQYF.

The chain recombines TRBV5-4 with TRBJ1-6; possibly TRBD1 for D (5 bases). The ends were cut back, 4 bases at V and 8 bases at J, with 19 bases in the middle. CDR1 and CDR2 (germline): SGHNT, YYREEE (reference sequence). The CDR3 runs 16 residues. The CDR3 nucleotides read TGTGCCAGCAGCCTACAGCAGGGATCCCGAGATTCACCCCTCCACTTT. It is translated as CASSLQQGSRDSPLHF.

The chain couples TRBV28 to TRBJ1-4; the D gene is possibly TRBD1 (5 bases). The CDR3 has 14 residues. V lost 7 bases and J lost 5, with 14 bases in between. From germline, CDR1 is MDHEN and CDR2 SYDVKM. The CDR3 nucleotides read TGTGCCAGCACTCTCGGGGGGACGAATGAAAAACTGTTTTTT. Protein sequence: CASTLGGTNEKLFF.

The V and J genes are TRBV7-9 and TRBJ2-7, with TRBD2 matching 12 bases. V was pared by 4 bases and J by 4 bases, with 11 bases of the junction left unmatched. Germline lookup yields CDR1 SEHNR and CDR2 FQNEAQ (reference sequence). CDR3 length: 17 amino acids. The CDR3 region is CASSSQLAGGPLYEQYF. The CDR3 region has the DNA TGTGCCAGCAGCTCCCAGCTAGCGGGAGGGCCTCTTTACGAGCAGTACTTC.

As DNA, the CDR3 is TGTGCCAGCAGCCTTGGGGGACAGGGAAGTGAAGCTTTCTTT. Amino acid sequence: CASSLGGQGSEAFF. The chain employs TRBV28 and TRBJ1-1; 9 bases are a match to TRBD1. Germline CDR1 MDHEN, CDR2 SYDVKM. CDR3 size: 14 residues. V was clipped by 6 bases and J by 7 bases; unmatched bases: 9.

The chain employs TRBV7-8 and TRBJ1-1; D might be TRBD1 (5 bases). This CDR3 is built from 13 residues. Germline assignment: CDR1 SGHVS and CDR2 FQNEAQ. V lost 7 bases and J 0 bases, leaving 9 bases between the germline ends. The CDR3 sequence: CASNLQVNTEAFF. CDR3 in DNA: TGTGCCAGCAACCTACAGGTGAACACTGAAGCTTTCTTT.

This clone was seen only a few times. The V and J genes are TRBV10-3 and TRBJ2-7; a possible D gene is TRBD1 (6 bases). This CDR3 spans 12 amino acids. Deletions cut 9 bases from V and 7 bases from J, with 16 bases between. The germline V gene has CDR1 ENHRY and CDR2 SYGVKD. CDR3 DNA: TGTGCCATAGGACAGACGCTATGGGAGCAGTACGTC. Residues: CAIGQTLWEQYV.

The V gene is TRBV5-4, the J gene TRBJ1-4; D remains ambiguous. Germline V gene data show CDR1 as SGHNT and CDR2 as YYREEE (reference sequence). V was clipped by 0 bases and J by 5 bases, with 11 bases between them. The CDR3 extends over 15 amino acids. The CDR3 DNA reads TGTGCCAGCAGCTTGGAGCGGCAGCCCAATGAAAAACTGTTTTTT. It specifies CASSLERQPNEKLFF.

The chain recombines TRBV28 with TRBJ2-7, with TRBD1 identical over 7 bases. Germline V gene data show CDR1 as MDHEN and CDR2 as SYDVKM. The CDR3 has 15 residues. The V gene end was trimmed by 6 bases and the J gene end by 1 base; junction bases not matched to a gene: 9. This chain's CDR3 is CASSPPTDRSYEQYF. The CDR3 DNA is TGTGCCAGCAGCCCGCCAACGGACAGGTCCTACGAGCAGTACTTC.

The CDR3 here is CASSLGGETEAFF. The CDR3 coding sequence is TGTGCCAGCAGTCTAGGGGGGGAAACTGAAGCTTTCTTT. The rearrangement joins TRBV28 to TRBJ1-1; possible D gene TRBD1, 6 bases. Deletions cut 5 bases from V and 5 bases from J, with 12 bases between. The CDR3 sequence is 13 residues long. Germline V gives CDR1 MDHEN, CDR2 SYDVKM.

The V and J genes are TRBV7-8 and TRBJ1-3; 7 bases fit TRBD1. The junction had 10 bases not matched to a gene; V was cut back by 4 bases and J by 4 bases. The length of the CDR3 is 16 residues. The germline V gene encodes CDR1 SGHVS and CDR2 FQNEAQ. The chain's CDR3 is CASSSFRQGEGNTIYF. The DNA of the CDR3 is TGTGCCAGCAGCTCTTTCCGACAGGGAGAAGGAAACACCATATATTTT.

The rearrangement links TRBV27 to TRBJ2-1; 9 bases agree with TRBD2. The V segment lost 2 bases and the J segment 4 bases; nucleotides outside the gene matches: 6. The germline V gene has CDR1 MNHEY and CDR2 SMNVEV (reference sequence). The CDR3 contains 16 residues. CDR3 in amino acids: CASSLAGTSTYNEQFF. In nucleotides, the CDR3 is TGTGCCAGCAGTTTAGCCGGGACTAGCACATACAATGAGCAGTTCTTC.

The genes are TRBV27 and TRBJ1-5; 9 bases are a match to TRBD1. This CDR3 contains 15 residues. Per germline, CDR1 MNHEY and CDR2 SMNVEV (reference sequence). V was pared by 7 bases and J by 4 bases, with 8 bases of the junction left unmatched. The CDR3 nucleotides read TGTGCCAGCACCCCTGTCGGGACAGGGAATCAGCCCCAGCATTTT. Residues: CASTPVGTGNQPQHF.

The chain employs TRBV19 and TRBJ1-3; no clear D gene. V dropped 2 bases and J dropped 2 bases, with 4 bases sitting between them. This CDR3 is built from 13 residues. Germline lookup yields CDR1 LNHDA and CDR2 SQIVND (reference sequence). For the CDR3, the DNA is TGTGCCAGTAGTATACTAACTGGAAACACCATATATTTT. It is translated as CASSILTGNTIYF.

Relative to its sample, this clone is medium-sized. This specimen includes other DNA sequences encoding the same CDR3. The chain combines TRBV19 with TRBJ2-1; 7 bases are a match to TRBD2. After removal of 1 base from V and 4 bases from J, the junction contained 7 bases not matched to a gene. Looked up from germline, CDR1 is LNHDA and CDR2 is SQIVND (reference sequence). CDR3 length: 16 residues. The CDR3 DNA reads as TGTGCCAGTAGTATAGTGGGGCAGGGACTATACAATGAGCAGTTCTTC. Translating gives CASSIVGQGLYNEQFF.